This T cell receptor (beta chain) was captured by sequencing in a study of beta chain features in type 1 diabetes. The wider study: Examination spanned about 110 million sorted cells from all samples. Study conclusions and caveats: Patients' naive, central memory and regulatory TCRB repertoires appeared more alike than those of healthy donors. A cDNA-based sequencing approach could over-represent cells with high TCR expression. Moderately but significantly shorter TCRB CDR3s were found in Type 1 diabetes patients in all four CD4+ subsets. Patients with type 1 diabetes showed fewer VDJ junction insertions and more deletions.

This clone has only a few counts. What it recognizes is unknown. The sequenced template was cDNA made from the entire isolated RNA. The protocol was immunoSEQ multiplex PCR, while the TCRdb copy is restricted to in-frame clones and leaves out a portion. The sample lists approximately 160,000 clones, 10% to 13% occurring once. The CDR3 is 13 residues long. V was trimmed by 5 bases and J by 4 bases, leaving 11 bases between them. Germline V gives CDR1 LNHDA, CDR2 SQIVND (reference sequence). This rearrangement joins TRBV19 to TRBJ2-5; D remains ambiguous. The TCR sequence derives from a young man with type 1 diabetes. The sequenced material came from central memory CD4+ T cells from blood. The CDR3 reads CASSPPRVETQYF. CDR3 coding DNA: TGTGCCAGTAGTCCTCCACGGGTAGAGACCCAGTACTTC.